These 9 T cell receptor beta chains came from one sample sequenced in a study of Graves' ophthalmopathy and Graves' hyperthyroidism. RNA transcripts yielded amplified TCR beta CDR3 regions. A first-round RT-PCR used HTBI primers, followed by a second-round multiplex PCR. TCRdb analysed the multiplex PCR reads with MiXCR anew, one entry per CDR3 protein. The top ten clones hold roughly 10% of a sample with over a million distinct CDR3 sequences, roughly two fifths of them seen once. The sequenced material came from peripheral blood or thyroid tissue (not recorded which). The receptor source for this set is an adult man with Graves' hyperthyroidism.

As concerns this clonotype: The junction differs from germline at one of its ends, possibly a read error. The chain is built from TRBV4-2 and TRBJ2-6; 8 bases line up with TRBD2. The CDR3 length is 20 residues. Per the germline V gene, CDR1 is LGHNA and CDR2 is YNFKEQ. The CDR3 DNA follows: TGTGCCAGCAGCCAATACGAAGAGAGCGGGAGCCACTCTGGGGCCGACGTCCTGACTTTC. Translation gives CASSQYEESGSHSGADVLTF.

The chain uses TRBV7-6 and TRBJ1-1; D not resolved. CDR3 length: 12 residues. Per the germline V gene, CDR1 is SGHVS and CDR2 is FNYEAQ. With 4 bases removed from V and 6 bases from J, the gap between germline ends came to 9 bases. CDR3 region: CASSSLSAEAFF. In nucleotides, the CDR3 is TGTGCCAGCAGCTCGTTGAGCGCTGAAGCTTTCTTT.

The chain recombines TRBV29-1 with TRBJ2-7; D is unclear. V shed 7 bases and J shed 1 base, with 11 bases lying between them. Looked up from germline, CDR1 is SQVTM and CDR2 is ANQGSEA. The CDR3 sequence is 12 residues long. Here the CDR3 reads CSASTVSYEQYF. As DNA, the CDR3 is TGCAGCGCTTCCACGGTTTCCTACGAGCAGTACTTC.

This clonotype has only a few counts. The rearrangement joins TRBV10-3 to TRBJ1-1; unclear D gene. Trimming took 2 bases from V and 11 from J, leaving 9 bases between them. Germline V lookup: CDR1 ENHRY, CDR2 SYGVKD. The CDR3 totals 11 residues. The CDR3 spells CAISELRYAFF. CDR3 DNA sequence: TGTGCCATCAGTGAGCTAAGGTACGCTTTCTTT.

This clonotype was found a few times. Because it lacks the conserved phenylalanine or tryptophan at the end, this CDR3 is likely a read error. The V and J genes are TRBV7-9 and TRBJ1-1; 7 bases are a match to TRBD1. Germline V gives CDR1 SEHNR, CDR2 FQNEAQ (reference sequence). V shed 3 bases and J 6 bases; nucleotides not matched to a gene: 10. CDR3 length: 15 amino acids. The CDR3 DNA sequence: TGTGCCAGCAGCTTGGGAGGGGGCGCTGGGTCTGAAGCTTTCCTT. Amino acids: CASSLGGGAGSEAFL.

The chain has TRBV5-1 and TRBJ2-2; 9 nucleotides match TRBD1. The CDR3 runs 15 residues. The V gene end was trimmed by 4 bases and the J gene end by 5 bases; junction bases not matched to a gene: 6. Per the germline V gene, CDR1 is SGHRS and CDR2 is YFSETQ. CDR3 sequence (DNA): TGCGCCAGCAGCGTGGGACAGGGATGGACCGGGGAGCTGTTTTTT. It codes for CASSVGQGWTGELFF.

J is TRBJ1-6 and V is TRBV7-9, with a weak D call TRBD1 (6 bases). The CDR3 runs to 17 residues. Germline lookup yields CDR1 SEHNR and CDR2 FQNEAQ (reference sequence). V was pared by 5 bases and J by 6 bases, with 20 bases between. As DNA, the CDR3 is TGTGCCAGCAGCCCGGAGGACAGAGGATCGGCTAATTCACCCCTCCACTTT. This encodes CASSPEDRGSANSPLHF.

This chain links TRBV10-2 with TRBJ1-4; no firm D call. CDR1 and CDR2 from the germline V gene are WSHSY and SAAADI. V was pared by 1 base and J by 0 bases, with 9 bases between. The CDR3 covers 16 residues. The CDR3 region has the DNA TGCGCCAGCAGTGAGTGGTCGCCAGCAACTAATGAAAAACTGTTTTTT. The encoded protein is CASSEWSPATNEKLFF.

The V call is TRBV12-3 or TRBV12-4, the J call TRBJ1-1; D not resolved. The CDR3 is 13 amino acids. V dropped 5 bases and J dropped 6 bases, with 13 bases sitting between them. CDR3 amino acids: CASSLGSVAEAFF. The CDR3 nucleotides are TGTGCCAGCAGTCTAGGGTCGGTGGCTGAAGCTTTCTTT.